The clone carrying this T cell receptor (beta chain) occurred a few times. With 60 Vbeta and 13 Jbeta primers, the PCR was carried out. This table comes from immunoSEQ multiplex PCR, and its TCRdb copy is limited to in-frame clones, with some not included. The top ten hold less than 3% of the sample, which has fewer than 200,000 clones, around 68% seen once. The entry originates in a study of cytomegalovirus exposure and HLA in healthy donors. The V end was cut by 4 bases, the J end by 1 base, with 14 bases between. The CDR3 is made up of 15 amino acids. Germline values: CDR1 MNHNY, CDR2 SVGAGI (reference sequence).

The sequencing input was PBMCs. The sequence derives from a woman aged 40 to 55 in good health and CMV-seropositive. The chain carries TRBV6-6 and TRBJ2-7, with D perhaps TRBD2 (7 bases). DNA of the CDR3: TGTGCCAGCAGTTCGGGGGGCCCATCTTCCTACGAGCAGTACTTC. This encodes CASSSGGPSSYEQYF.